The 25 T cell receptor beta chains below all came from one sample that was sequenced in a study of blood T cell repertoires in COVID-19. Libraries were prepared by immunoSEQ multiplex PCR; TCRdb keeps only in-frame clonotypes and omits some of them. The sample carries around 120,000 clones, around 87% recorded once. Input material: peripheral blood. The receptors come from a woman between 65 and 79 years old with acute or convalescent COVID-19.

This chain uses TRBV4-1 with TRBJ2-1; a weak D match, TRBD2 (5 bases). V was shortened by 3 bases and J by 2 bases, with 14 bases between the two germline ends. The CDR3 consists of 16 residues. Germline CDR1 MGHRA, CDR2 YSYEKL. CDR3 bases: TGCGCCAGCAGCCACCGATCGACCGGGGCCTACAATGAGCAGTTCTTC. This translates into CASSHRSTGAYNEQFF.

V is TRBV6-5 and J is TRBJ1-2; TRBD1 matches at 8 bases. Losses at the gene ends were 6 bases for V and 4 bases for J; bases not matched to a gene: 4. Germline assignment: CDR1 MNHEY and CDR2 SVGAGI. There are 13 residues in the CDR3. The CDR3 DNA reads TGTGCCAGCAGCGCGGGACAGGCCTATGGCTACACCTTC. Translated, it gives CASSAGQAYGYTF.

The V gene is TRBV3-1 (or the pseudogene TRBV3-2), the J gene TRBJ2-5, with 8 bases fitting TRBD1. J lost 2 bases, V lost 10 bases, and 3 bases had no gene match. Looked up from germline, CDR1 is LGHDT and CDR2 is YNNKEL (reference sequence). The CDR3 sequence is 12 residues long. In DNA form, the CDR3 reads TGTGCCACCAACAGGGGGCAAGAGACCCAGTACTTC. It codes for CATNRGQETQYF.

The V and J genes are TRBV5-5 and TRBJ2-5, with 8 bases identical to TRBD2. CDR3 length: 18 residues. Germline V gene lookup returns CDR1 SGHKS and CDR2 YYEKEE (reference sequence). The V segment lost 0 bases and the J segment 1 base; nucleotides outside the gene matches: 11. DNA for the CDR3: TGTGCCAGCAGCTTGGTCAATTCGGGGGGGCCCATCCAAGAGACCCAGTACTTC. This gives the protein CASSLVNSGGPIQETQYF.

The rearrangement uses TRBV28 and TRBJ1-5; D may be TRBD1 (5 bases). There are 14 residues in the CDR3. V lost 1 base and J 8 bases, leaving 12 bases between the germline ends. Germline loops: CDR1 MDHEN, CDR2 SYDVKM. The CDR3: CASSLFRAVKPQHF. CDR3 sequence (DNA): TGTGCCAGCAGTTTATTCAGGGCCGTCAAGCCCCAGCATTTT.

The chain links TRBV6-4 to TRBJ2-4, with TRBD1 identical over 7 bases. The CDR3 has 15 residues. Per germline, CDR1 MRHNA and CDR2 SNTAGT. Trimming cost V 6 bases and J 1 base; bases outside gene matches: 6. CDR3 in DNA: TGTGCCAGCAGGACAGGGAGTAGGGCCAAAAACATTCAGTACTTC. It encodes CASRTGSRAKNIQYF.

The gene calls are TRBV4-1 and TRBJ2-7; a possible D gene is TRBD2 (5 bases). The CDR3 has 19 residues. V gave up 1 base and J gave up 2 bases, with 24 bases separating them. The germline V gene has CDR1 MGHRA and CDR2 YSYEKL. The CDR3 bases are TGCGCCAGCAGCCAAGCAGAGGAGGCTAGCCCATGGATGGCCTACGAGCAGTACTTC. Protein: CASSQAEEASPWMAYEQYF.

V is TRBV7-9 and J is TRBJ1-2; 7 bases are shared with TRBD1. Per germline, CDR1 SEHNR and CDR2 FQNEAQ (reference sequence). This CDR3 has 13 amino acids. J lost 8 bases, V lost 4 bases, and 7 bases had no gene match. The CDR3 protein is CASSSETGEGYTF. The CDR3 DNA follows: TGTGCCAGCAGCTCCGAAACAGGGGAGGGCTACACCTTC. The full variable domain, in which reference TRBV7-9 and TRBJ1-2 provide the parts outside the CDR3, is DTGVSQNPRHKITKRGQNVTFRCDPISEHNRLYWYRQTLGQGPEFLTYFQNEAQLEKSRLLSDRFSAERPKGSFSTLEIQRTEQGDSAMYLCASSSETGEGYTFGSGTRLTVV.

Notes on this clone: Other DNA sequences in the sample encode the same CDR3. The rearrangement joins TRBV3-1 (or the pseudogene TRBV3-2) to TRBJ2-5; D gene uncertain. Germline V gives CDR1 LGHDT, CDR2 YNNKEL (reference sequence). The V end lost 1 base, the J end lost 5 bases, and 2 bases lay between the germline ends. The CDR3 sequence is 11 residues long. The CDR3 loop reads CASSQAETQYF. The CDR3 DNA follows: TGTGCCAGCAGCCAAGCTGAGACCCAGTACTTC.

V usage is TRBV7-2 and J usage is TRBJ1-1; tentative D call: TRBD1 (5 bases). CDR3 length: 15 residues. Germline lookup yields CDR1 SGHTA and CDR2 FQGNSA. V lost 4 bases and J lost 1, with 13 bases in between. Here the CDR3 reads CASSSWWGGNTEAFF. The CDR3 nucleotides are TGTGCCAGCAGCTCTTGGTGGGGGGGGAACACTGAAGCTTTCTTT.

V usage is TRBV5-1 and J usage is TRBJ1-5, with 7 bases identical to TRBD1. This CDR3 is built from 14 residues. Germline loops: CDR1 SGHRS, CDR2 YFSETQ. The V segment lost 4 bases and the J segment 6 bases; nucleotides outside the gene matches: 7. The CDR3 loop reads CASSEGQPGQPQHF. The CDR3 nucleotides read TGCGCCAGCAGCGAGGGACAGCCCGGTCAGCCCCAGCATTTT.

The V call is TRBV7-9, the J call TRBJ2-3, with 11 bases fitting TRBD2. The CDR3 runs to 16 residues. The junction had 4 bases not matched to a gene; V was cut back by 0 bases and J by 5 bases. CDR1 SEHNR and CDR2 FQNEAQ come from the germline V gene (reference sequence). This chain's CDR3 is CASSLALAGAGDTQYF. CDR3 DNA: TGTGCCAGCAGCTTAGCACTAGCGGGGGCTGGAGATACGCAGTATTTT.

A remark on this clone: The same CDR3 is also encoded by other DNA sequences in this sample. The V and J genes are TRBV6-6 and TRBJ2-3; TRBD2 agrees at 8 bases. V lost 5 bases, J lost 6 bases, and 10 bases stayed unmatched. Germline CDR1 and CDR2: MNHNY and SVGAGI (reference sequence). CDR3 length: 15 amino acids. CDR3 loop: CASSPSGGAGDTQYF. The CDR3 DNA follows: TGTGCCAGCAGTCCCTCCGGGGGGGCGGGTGATACGCAGTATTTT.

CDR3 sequence reads: CASSPGTSGTGGDTQYF. CDR3 nucleotide sequence: TGTGCCAGCAGCCCCGGGACTAGCGGGACGGGCGGGGATACGCAGTATTTT. The chain combines TRBV5-8 with TRBJ2-3; 13 bases are shared with TRBD2. The germline CDR1 and CDR2 sequences are SGHTS and YDEGEE. With 4 bases clipped from V and 6 bases from J, the junction kept 11 bases outside the gene matches. CDR3 length equals 17 residues.

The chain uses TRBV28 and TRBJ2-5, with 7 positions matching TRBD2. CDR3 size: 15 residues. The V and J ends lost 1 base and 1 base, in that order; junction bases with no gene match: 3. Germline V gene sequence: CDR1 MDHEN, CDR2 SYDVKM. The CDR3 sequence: CASSLSGEGQETQYF. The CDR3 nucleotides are TGTGCCAGCAGTTTATCGGGGGAGGGCCAAGAGACCCAGTACTTC.

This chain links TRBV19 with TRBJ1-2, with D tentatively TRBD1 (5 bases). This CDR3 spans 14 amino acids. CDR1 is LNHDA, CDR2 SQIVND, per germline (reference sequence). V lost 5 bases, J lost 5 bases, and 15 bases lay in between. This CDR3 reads CASSRTGTNYGYTF. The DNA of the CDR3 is TGTGCCAGTAGTCGTACAGGCACGAATTATGGCTACACCTTC.

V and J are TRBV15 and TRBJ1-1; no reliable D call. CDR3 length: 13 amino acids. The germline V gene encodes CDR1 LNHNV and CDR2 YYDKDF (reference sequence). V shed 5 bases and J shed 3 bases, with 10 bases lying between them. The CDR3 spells CATSGEAYTEAFF. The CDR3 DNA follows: TGTGCCACCAGCGGTGAGGCGTACACTGAAGCTTTCTTT.

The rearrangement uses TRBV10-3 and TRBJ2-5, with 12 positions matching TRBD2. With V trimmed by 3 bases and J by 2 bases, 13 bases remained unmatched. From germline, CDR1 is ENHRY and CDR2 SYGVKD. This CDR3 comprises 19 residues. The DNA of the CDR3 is TGTGCCATCAGTGACATGACTAGCGGGGGAGGTCCCAAACAAGAGACCCAGTACTTC. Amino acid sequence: CAISDMTSGGGPKQETQYF.

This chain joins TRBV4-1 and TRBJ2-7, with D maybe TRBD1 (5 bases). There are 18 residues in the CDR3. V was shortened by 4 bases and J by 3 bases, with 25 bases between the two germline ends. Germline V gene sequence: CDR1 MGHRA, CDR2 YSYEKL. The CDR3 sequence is CASSPRELLGAGGYEQYF. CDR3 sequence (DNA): TGCGCCAGCAGCCCCCGAGAGCTCTTAGGGGCTGGCGGCTACGAGCAGTACTTC.

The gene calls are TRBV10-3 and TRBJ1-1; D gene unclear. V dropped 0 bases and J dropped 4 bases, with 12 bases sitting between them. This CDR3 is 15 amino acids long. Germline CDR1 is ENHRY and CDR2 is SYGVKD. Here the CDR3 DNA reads TGTGCCATCAGTGAGTCTCAGGAGAGGGTCACTGAAGCTTTCTTT. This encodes CAISESQERVTEAFF.

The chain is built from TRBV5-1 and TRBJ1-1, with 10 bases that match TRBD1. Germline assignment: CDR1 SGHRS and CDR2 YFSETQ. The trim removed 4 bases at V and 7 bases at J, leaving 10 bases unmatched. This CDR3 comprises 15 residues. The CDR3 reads CASSPTGDRGNEAFF. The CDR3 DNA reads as TGCGCCAGCAGCCCCACCGGGGACAGGGGTAATGAAGCTTTCTTT.

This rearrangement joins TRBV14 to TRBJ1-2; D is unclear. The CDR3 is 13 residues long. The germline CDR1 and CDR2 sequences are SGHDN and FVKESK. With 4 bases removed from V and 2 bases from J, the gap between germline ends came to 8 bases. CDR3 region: CASSLTENYGYTF. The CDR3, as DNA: TGTGCCAGCAGCCTGACTGAGAACTATGGCTACACCTTC.

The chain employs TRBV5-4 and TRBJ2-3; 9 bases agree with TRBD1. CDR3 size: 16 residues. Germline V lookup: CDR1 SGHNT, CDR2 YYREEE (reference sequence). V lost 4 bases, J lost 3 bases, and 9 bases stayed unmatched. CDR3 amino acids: CASSIPGQGRTDTQYF. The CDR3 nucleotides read TGTGCCAGCAGCATCCCCGGACAGGGGCGGACAGATACGCAGTATTTT.

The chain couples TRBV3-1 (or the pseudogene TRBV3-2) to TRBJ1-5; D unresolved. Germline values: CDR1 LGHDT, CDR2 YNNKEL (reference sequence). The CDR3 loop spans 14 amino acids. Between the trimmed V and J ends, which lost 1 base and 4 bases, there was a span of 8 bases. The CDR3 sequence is CASSQADGNQPQHF. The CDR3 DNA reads TGTGCCAGCAGCCAAGCCGACGGGAATCAGCCCCAGCATTTT.

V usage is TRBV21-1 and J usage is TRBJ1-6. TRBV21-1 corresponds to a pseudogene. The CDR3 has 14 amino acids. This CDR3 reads CASSRGEECSPLHF. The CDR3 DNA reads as TGTGCCAGCAGTAGAGGGGAGGAATGTTCACCCCTCCACTTT.